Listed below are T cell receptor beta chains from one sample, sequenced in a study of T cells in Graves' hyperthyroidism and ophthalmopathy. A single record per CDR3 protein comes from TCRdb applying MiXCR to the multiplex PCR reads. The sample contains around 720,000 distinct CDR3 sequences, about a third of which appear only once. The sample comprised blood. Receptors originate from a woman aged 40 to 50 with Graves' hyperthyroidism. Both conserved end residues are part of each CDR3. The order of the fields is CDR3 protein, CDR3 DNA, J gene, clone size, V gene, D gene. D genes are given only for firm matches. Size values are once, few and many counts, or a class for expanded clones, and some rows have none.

CASSLWVGLAVADEQFF	TGTGCCAGCAGCTTATGGGTTGGGCTAGCGGTTGCCGATGAGCAGTTCTTC	TRBJ2-1	NA	TRBV7-2	TRBD2
CAISEWDPRSLVTDTQYF	TGTGCCATCAGTGAGTGGGATCCCCGGTCCCTGGTCACAGATACGCAGTATTTT	TRBJ2-3	NA	TRBV10-3	NA
CASSNGQGRRETQYF	TGCGCCAGCAGCAACGGACAGGGGCGGCGAGAGACCCAGTACTTC	TRBJ2-5	NA	TRBV5-1	TRBD1
CATRTEFQETQYF	TGTGCCACCCGAACAGAGTTCCAAGAGACCCAGTACTTC	TRBJ2-5	NA	TRBV15	NA
CASSQAMVNTEAFF	TGTGCCAGCAGCCAAGCTATGGTGAACACTGAAGCTTTCTTT	TRBJ1-1	NA	TRBV3-1	NA
CASSPRYTGEIDEQYF	TGTGCCAGCTCACCAAGGTACACAGGGGAGATCGACGAGCAGTACTTC	TRBJ2-7	NA	TRBV6-1	TRBD1
CASSQDTSGVGGEQYF	TGTGCCAGCAGCCAAGATACTAGCGGAGTGGGTGGCGAGCAGTACTTC	TRBJ2-7	few	TRBV7-9	TRBD2
CASSQEAVVGTEAFF	TGCGCCAGCAGCCAAGAGGCGGTTGTTGGCACTGAAGCTTTCTTT	TRBJ1-1	few	TRBV4-3	NA
CASSLGGRQGPQHF	TGTGCCAGCAGCTTAGGGGGACGGCAAGGACCCCAGCATTTT	TRBJ1-5	NA	TRBV7-8	NA
CASSVGTSETYEQYF	TGTGCCAGTAGTGTGGGGACTAGCGAGACCTACGAGCAGTACTTC	TRBJ2-7	NA	TRBV19	TRBD2
CASSGVNNQETQYF	TGTGCCAGCAGCGGGGTCAACAATCAAGAGACCCAGTACTTC	TRBJ2-5	NA	TRBV7-9	NA
CASSYSSLGEYEQYF	TGTGCCAGCAGTTACTCGTCCTTGGGGGAGTACGAGCAGTACTTC	TRBJ2-7	NA	TRBV6-5	NA
CASSLSPETQHF	TGTGCCAGCAGCTTGAGCCCAGAGACCCAGCATTTT	TRBJ1-5	NA	TRBV7-8	NA
CASSWRPFAYEQYF	TGTGCCAGCAGTTGGCGACCGTTTGCCTACGAGCAGTACTTC	TRBJ2-7	NA	TRBV12-3/TRBV12-4	NA
CASSLTLGISYEQYF	TGTGCCAGCAGTTTAACACTAGGGATTTCCTACGAGCAGTACTTC	TRBJ2-7	once	TRBV7-2	NA
CASSQDAAGWQPQHF	TGCGCCAGCAGCCAAGATGCGGCAGGGTGGCAGCCCCAGCATTTT	TRBJ1-5	NA	TRBV4-1	NA
CASKKGDSGNTIYF	TGTGCCAGCAAGAAAGGGGACTCTGGAAACACCATATATTTT	TRBJ1-3	few	TRBV19	NA
CSAYNNRDRNEKLFF	TGCAGTGCCTATAACAACAGGGACAGGAACGAAAAACTGTTTTTT	TRBJ1-4	many	TRBV20-1	TRBD1
CASSSSGALTDTQYF	TGTGCCAGCAGCTCATCAGGGGCTCTCACAGATACGCAGTATTTT	TRBJ2-3	NA	TRBV7-9	NA
CASSHDRGRAYGYTF	TGTGCCAGCAGCCACGACAGGGGGCGCGCCTATGGCTACACCTTC	TRBJ1-2	NA	TRBV7-2	TRBD1
CSVEKADRGYEQYF	TGCAGCGTTGAAAAGGCGGACAGGGGCTACGAGCAGTACTTC	TRBJ2-7	many	TRBV29-1	TRBD1
CASSWRDGSSGNTIYF	TGTGCCAGCTCCTGGCGGGACGGAAGCTCTGGAAACACCATATATTTT	TRBJ1-3	NA	TRBV9	NA
CASKPSGGAVETQYF	TGTGCCAGCAAGCCTAGCGGGGGGGCAGTGGAGACCCAGTACTTC	TRBJ2-5	few	TRBV28	TRBD2
CASSPTQSERNQPQHF	TGCGCCAGCAGCCCTACCCAGTCGGAGCGCAATCAGCCCCAGCATTTT	TRBJ1-5	NA	TRBV4-3	NA
CASSRGTGPNQPQHF	TGTGCCAGTAGCCGGGGGACAGGACCAAATCAGCCCCAGCATTTT	TRBJ1-5	NA	TRBV19	TRBD1
CASSPETRRETQYF	TGTGCCAGCAGCCCGGAGACTAGGAGGGAGACCCAGTACTTC	TRBJ2-5	many	TRBV7-2	NA
CASSSDPGGAFF	TGTGCCAGCTCCTCGGACCCCGGCGGAGCTTTCTTT	TRBJ1-1	few	TRBV18	NA
CSVDGGPGGKTQYF	TGCAGCGTTGATGGCGGACCTGGGGGAAAGACCCAGTACTTC	TRBJ2-5	many	TRBV29-1	NA
CASSILDQPQHF	TGTGCCAGTAGTATACTAGATCAGCCCCAGCATTTT	TRBJ1-5	many	TRBV19	NA
CASSSDRAGTGELFF	TGTGCCAGCAGCTCCGACAGGGCAGGAACCGGGGAGCTGTTTTTT	TRBJ2-2	many	TRBV7-9	TRBD1
CASRRDTIYF	TGTGCCAGCAGGCGAGACACCATATATTTT	TRBJ1-3	NA	TRBV7-9	NA
CASSWWTGGTDTQYF	TGTGCCAGCAGCTGGTGGACAGGGGGCACAGATACGCAGTATTTT	TRBJ2-3	NA	TRBV7-2	TRBD1
CSARSLAGGTDTQYF	TGCAGTGCTAGGTCGCTAGCGGGAGGCACAGATACGCAGTATTTT	TRBJ2-3	once	TRBV20-1	TRBD2
CASSIGGAQQPQHF	TGTGCCAGTAGTATTGGCGGGGCACAACAGCCCCAGCATTTT	TRBJ1-5	many	TRBV19	NA
CASSIFTNSGNTIYF	TGTGCCAGTAGTATCTTCACGAACTCTGGAAACACCATATATTTT	TRBJ1-3	NA	TRBV19	NA
CATSDADAGLAGGLYGYTF	TGTGCCACCAGTGATGCCGATGCTGGACTAGCGGGAGGTTTATATGGCTACACCTTC	TRBJ1-2	NA	TRBV24-1	NA
CSLGRVNYGYTF	TGCAGCTTAGGCAGGGTCAACTATGGCTACACCTTC	TRBJ1-2	NA	TRBV29-1	NA
CSARSGGNQPQHF	TGCAGTGCCCGCTCGGGGGGCAATCAGCCCCAGCATTTT	TRBJ1-5	NA	TRBV20-1	NA
CASRQGVNTDTQYF	TGTGCCAGCAGGCAGGGTGTAAACACAGATACGCAGTATTTT	TRBJ2-3	NA	TRBV10-3	NA
CASRDRGGSYEQYF	TGTGCCAGCAGAGACAGGGGGGGCTCCTACGAGCAGTACTTC	TRBJ2-7	NA	TRBV24-1	TRBD1
CASSLEGDYEQYF	TGTGCCAGCAGCTTGGAAGGTGACTACGAGCAGTACTTC	TRBJ2-7	NA	TRBV13	NA
CASSAIGGYTF	TGTGCCAGCAGCGCAATCGGTGGCTACACCTTC	TRBJ1-2	many	TRBV5-6	NA
CASSDRDSGDEKLFF	TGTGCCAGCAGTGACCGGGACAGCGGGGATGAAAAACTGTTTTTT	TRBJ1-4	NA	TRBV6-1	TRBD1
CASSLTGLYTEAFF	TGTGCCAGTAGCCTGACAGGACTGTACACTGAAGCTTTCTTT	TRBJ1-1	NA	TRBV19	NA
CASSWNKGDSDAWGNQPQHF	TGTGCCAGCAGTTGGAATAAGGGGGACAGTGATGCCTGGGGCAATCAGCCCCAGCATTTT	TRBJ1-5	NA	TRBV7-9	TRBD1
CASSLTSDTSYEQYF	TGTGCCAGCAGCCTAACGTCCGACACGTCCTACGAGCAGTACTTC	TRBJ2-7	NA	TRBV7-9	NA
CASTGQGVRNTEAFF	TGTGCCAGCACCGGACAGGGAGTTCGGAACACTGAAGCTTTCTTT	TRBJ1-1	NA	TRBV12-3/TRBV12-4	TRBD1
CASSQGLAGGNEQYF	TGCGCCAGCAGCCAAGGTCTAGCGGGAGGGAACGAGCAGTACTTC	TRBJ2-7	many	TRBV4-1	TRBD2
CASSPLTGLGYEQYF	TGTGCCAGCAGCCCCCTTACAGGGTTGGGCTACGAGCAGTACTTC	TRBJ2-7	few	TRBV5-1	NA
CASSLTRGNNEQFF	TGTGCCAGCAGCTTAACGAGGGGGAACAATGAGCAGTTCTTC	TRBJ2-1	NA	TRBV7-3	NA
CASSFRQGLNTEAFF	TGTGCCAGCAGCTTTCGACAGGGTCTGAACACTGAAGCTTTCTTT	TRBJ1-1	many	TRBV7-2	TRBD1
CASSYQQGNTEAFF	TGTGCCAGCAGTTACCAACAGGGGAACACTGAAGCTTTCTTT	TRBJ1-1	NA	TRBV6-5	NA
CSARDRQVDSSNQPQHF	TGCAGTGCTAGAGATCGGCAGGTTGACAGTAGCAATCAGCCCCAGCATTTT	TRBJ1-5	many	TRBV20-1	NA
CASSQDRTYEQYF	TGTGCCAGCAGCCAGGACAGGACCTACGAGCAGTACTTC	TRBJ2-7	many	TRBV7-2	TRBD1
CASSFGTVGNEQYF	TGTGCCAGCAGCTTCGGGACAGTGGGGAACGAGCAGTACTTC	TRBJ2-7	NA	TRBV9	TRBD1
CAGRCTWEGNTEAFF	TGTGCCGGCCGGTGTACTTGGGAGGGGAACACTGAAGCTTTCTTT	TRBJ1-1	few	TRBV12-3/TRBV12-4	NA
CASSFPGNDYTF	TGTGCCAGTAGTTTCCCGGGGAATGACTACACCTTC	TRBJ1-2	NA	TRBV19	NA
CAISESSRERKKLFF	TGTGCCATCAGTGAGTCGAGCAGGGAGAGAAAAAAACTGTTTTTT	TRBJ1-4	NA	TRBV10-3	NA